This T cell receptor (beta chain) derives from a study of beta chain features in type 1 diabetes. Overall study results and limits: Type 1 diabetes patients showed a moderate but significant shortening of TCRB CDR3s in all four CD4+ subsets. Patients' naive, central memory and Treg TCRB repertoires seemed closer to one another than those of healthy donors.

Since all of the isolated RNA was reverse transcribed, expressed TCRB transcripts were what got sequenced. The data were produced by immunoSEQ multiplex PCR, yet TCRdb's version contains in-frame clones alone and is incomplete. The data contain about 47,000 clones, approximately 43% of them singletons. V dropped 6 bases and J dropped 3; count of bases not matched to a gene: 7. This CDR3 is built from 15 residues. Germline V CDR1 and CDR2: MNHEY, SMNVEV (reference sequence). As for this clone: Its antigen is unknown.

This sequence was found in a man between 25 and 39 years old with type 1 diabetes. The chain recombines TRBV27 with TRBJ1-2, with 10 bases that match TRBD1. Sequenced material: stem cell memory CD4+ T cells from blood. CDR3 region: CASRRQGASDYGYTF. The CDR3 DNA sequence: TGTGCCAGCAGACGACAGGGGGCTTCAGACTATGGCTACACCTTC.